A single sample is the source of the 25 T cell receptor beta chains below, sequenced in a study of molecular identifiers for immune sequencing clone quantification. One entry per CDR3 protein, called by TCRdb with MiXCR from the PCR reads. The sample contains about 510,000 distinct CDR3 sequences, about a fifth of which appear only once. Input material: naive CD8+ T cells from blood, with Jurkat cell RNA spiked in. This sample's subset: FACS-sorted CD8+CD4-CCR7+CD45RA+ naive T cells. Receptors originate from a human donor in good health. Some libraries in this study had Jurkat cell RNA spiked in.

The chain combines TRBV28 with TRBJ2-3; no clear D. CDR3 length: 11 residues. The V end lost 3 bases, the J end lost 10 bases, and 8 bases lay between the germline ends. Germline V gene sequence: CDR1 MDHEN, CDR2 SYDVKM. CDR3 sequence: CASSFPDSQYF. CDR3 DNA: TGTGCCAGCAGTTTCCCTGATTCGCAGTATTTT.

This clonotype was detected a few times. The chain recombines TRBV6-2 or TRBV6-3 with TRBJ2-7, with 14 bases fitting TRBD2. The CDR3 runs 17 residues. Trimming at V came to 6 bases and at J to 4 bases, leaving 11 bases not matched to a gene. Looked up from germline, CDR1 is MNHEY and CDR2 is SVGEGT. The CDR3 DNA reads as TGTGCCAGCAGCAAGCCCGGGACTAGCGGGAGTTTATACGAGCAGTACTTC. As protein: CASSKPGTSGSLYEQYF.

This clonotype was recorded many times. This sequence joins TRBV5-1 and TRBJ2-5, with D tentatively TRBD2 (6 bases). The CDR3 is made up of 17 amino acids. Trimming stripped 1 base from V and 4 bases from J, with 20 bases between. Germline assignment: CDR1 SGHRS and CDR2 YFSETQ. CDR3 nucleotides: TGCGCCAGCAGCTTGATCCGCCTGCTGCCGGAGGGAGAGACCCAGTACTTC. It translates to CASSLIRLLPEGETQYF.

This clonotype showed up many times. The chain links TRBV29-1 to TRBJ2-7; 10 bases are shared with TRBD1. The germline gives CDR1 SQVTM, CDR2 ANQGSEA. The CDR3 is 14 amino acids. The V gene end was trimmed by 4 bases and the J gene end by 3 bases; junction bases not matched to a gene: 6. CDR3 bases: TGCAGCGTTGGGGACAGGGGCATTGACTACGAGCAGTACTTC. This sequence encodes CSVGDRGIDYEQYF.

This clonotype was counted many times. The rearrangement links TRBV4-1 to TRBJ1-5; possible D gene TRBD1, 5 bases. Germline lookup yields CDR1 MGHRA and CDR2 YSYEKL. This CDR3 spans 17 amino acids. The germline V and J ends were trimmed by 1 base and 2 bases, with 15 bases remaining between them. The DNA for the CDR3 is TGCGCCAGCAGCCAAGCAACCCCGGGACGCGGCAATCAGCCCCAGCATTTT. Translation: CASSQATPGRGNQPQHF.

The count of this clonotype is one. A read error is possible here, since a much larger clone lies one base away. This chain uses TRBV30 with TRBJ2-3; D remains ambiguous. This CDR3 region has 13 residues. Per germline, CDR1 GTSNPN and CDR2 SVGIG (reference sequence). In DNA form, the CDR3 reads TGTGCCCGGAGTGCCAGGAGCACAGATACGCAGTATTTT. This codes for CARSARSTDTQYF.

The rearrangement uses TRBV12-3 or TRBV12-4 and TRBJ1-6; no definite D call. V lost 4 bases and J lost 10, with 23 bases in between. The CDR3 runs to 17 residues. The CDR3 nucleotides read TGTGCCAGCAGTTCCAGAGAAGTTGGGGTCGCCCGATCACCCCTCCACTTT. Protein product: CASSSREVGVARSPLHF.

This clonotype was seen repeatedly, ten times or more. The rearrangement uses TRBV27 and TRBJ2-7; 9 bases align to TRBD2. The CDR3 is 14 amino acids. The germline CDR1 and CDR2 sequences are MNHEY and SMNVEV (reference sequence). Germline trimming cut 6 bases from V and 3 bases from J; bases unmatched to any gene: 6. For the CDR3, the DNA is TGTGCCAGCAGCTCGGGACTAGCCCACTACGAGCAGTACTTC. Protein: CASSSGLAHYEQYF.

In regard to this clonotype: The germline gene is not matched at one end of the junction; a read error may be the cause. This sequence joins TRBV3-1 and TRBJ2-7; possible D gene TRBD1, 6 bases. Germline CDR1 reads LGHDT; CDR2 reads YNNKEL (reference sequence). CDR3 length: 14 amino acids. CDR3 nucleotide sequence: TGTGCCAGAAGCCTAGGGACATTTCCCTACGAGCAGTACTTC. Translation: CARSLGTFPYEQYF.

As concerns this clonotype: A clone one base away is much larger, so this may be a read error. The DNA is omitted, as the CDR3 cannot be located on it reliably, and the CDR3 follows TCRdb's listing. This sequence joins TRBV28 and TRBJ1-1. Germline V gene data show CDR1 as MDHEN and CDR2 as SYDVKM. The CDR3 spans 13 residues, counting both ends. The chain's CDR3 is CASSFLESTEAFF.

This sequence joins TRBV29-1 and TRBJ2-7; D gene uncertain. The CDR3 loop spans 14 amino acids. Germline V gene lookup returns CDR1 SQVTM and CDR2 ANQGSEA. Trimming removed 0 bases at V and 1 base at J, with 10 bases between. Here the CDR3 reads CSVEDRYGSYEQYF. In DNA form, the CDR3 reads TGCAGCGTTGAAGATCGTTACGGATCCTACGAGCAGTACTTC.

This rearrangement joins TRBV7-6 to TRBJ2-7; 7 bases are a match to TRBD2. Unmatched junction bases numbered 7, after V lost 1 base and J lost 1 base. Germline loops: CDR1 SGHVS, CDR2 FNYEAQ. This CDR3 is built from 16 residues. The CDR3 sequence: CASSLEASGISYEQYF. CDR3 nucleotide sequence: TGTGCCAGCAGCTTAGAAGCTAGCGGAATATCCTACGAGCAGTACTTC.

Many counts were recorded for this clonotype. The chain combines TRBV7-9 with TRBJ2-6, with unresolved D. This CDR3 comprises 14 residues. The V end lost 5 bases, the J end lost 3 bases, and 8 bases lay between the germline ends. Germline assignment: CDR1 SEHNR and CDR2 FQNEAQ (reference sequence). The CDR3 bases are TGTGCCAGCAGCCCCACTTTTGGGGCCAACGTCCTGACTTTC. Its protein is CASSPTFGANVLTF.

This clonotype was recorded only once. The genes are TRBV7-2 and TRBJ2-1, with D hard to call. This CDR3 spans 15 amino acids. CDR1 and CDR2 (germline): SGHTA, FQGNSA. V gave up 4 bases and J gave up 3 bases, with 13 bases separating them. The DNA of the CDR3 is TGTGCCAGCAGCTCAGCAGAAACACTCTACAATGAGCAGTTCTTC. Protein sequence: CASSSAETLYNEQFF.

The genes are TRBV13 and TRBJ2-7, with TRBD1 as a possible D gene (5 bases). CDR3 size: 16 residues. The ends were cut back, 8 bases at V and 6 bases at J, with 26 bases in the middle. In germline, CDR1 is PRHDT, CDR2 FYEKMQ (reference sequence). CDR3 sequence reads: CASGSLDEGALAEQYF. The CDR3 bases are TGTGCCAGCGGCTCCCTAGATGAAGGGGCCCTTGCCGAGCAGTACTTC.

This clonotype was counted only a few times. CDR3 sequence reads: CASSPRPGGYEQYF. CDR3 nucleotide sequence: TGTGCCAGCAGCCCCCGTCCTGGAGGGTACGAGCAGTACTTC. This chain joins TRBV27 and TRBJ2-7, with D maybe TRBD2 (6 bases). Germline assignment: CDR1 MNHEY and CDR2 SMNVEV (reference sequence). The length of the CDR3 is 14 residues. V was shortened by 6 bases and J by 4 bases, with 16 bases between the two germline ends.

Concerning this clonotype itself: This may be a read error, as it is one base from a much larger clone. This chain joins TRBV4-3 and TRBJ2-1; no reliable D call. V lost 3 bases and J lost 1, with 16 bases in between. In germline, CDR1 is LGHNA, CDR2 YSLEER. The CDR3 is 17 amino acids. As DNA, the CDR3 is TGCGCCAGCAGCCAGGTCAACGGCCTTGGATCCTACAATGAGCAGTTCTTC. Translated: CASSQVNGLGSYNEQFF.

This clonotype was counted between two and nine times. This chain links TRBV7-9 with TRBJ1-4, with 9 bases fitting TRBD1. The CDR3 sequence is 17 residues long. From germline, CDR1 is SEHNR and CDR2 FQNEAQ (reference sequence). V dropped 4 bases and J dropped 0; count of bases not matched to a gene: 6. In DNA, the CDR3 is TGTGCCAGCAGCTCCCACAGGGGGCCCCCAACTAATGAAAAACTGTTTTTT. The encoded protein is CASSSHRGPPTNEKLFF.

V gene TRBV6-2 or TRBV6-3 combines with J gene TRBJ2-4, with 9 bases aligning to TRBD1. Germline CDR1 MNHEY, CDR2 SVGEGT. V shed 2 bases, J shed 1 base, and the junction held 9 bases outside the gene matches. The CDR3 has 18 residues. CDR3 amino acids: CASSYGDRAELAKNIQYF. Written as DNA, the CDR3 is TGTGCCAGCAGTTACGGGGACAGGGCAGAATTGGCCAAAAACATTCAGTACTTC.

Many counts were recorded for this clonotype. The rearrangement links TRBV20-1 to TRBJ2-7; D perhaps matches TRBD2 (6 bases). Germline V gene lookup returns CDR1 DFQATT and CDR2 SNEGSKA (reference sequence). The length of the CDR3 is 16 residues. V shed 3 bases and J shed 0 bases, with 18 bases lying between them. CDR3 in amino acids: CSARALMEGSSYEQYF. CDR3 nucleotide sequence: TGCAGTGCTAGGGCCCTGATGGAGGGGAGCTCCTACGAGCAGTACTTC.

In this sample, this clonotype turned up many times. V usage is TRBV30 and J usage is TRBJ2-1; D uncertain. V lost 0 bases and J lost 0, with 9 bases in between. CDR1 is GTSNPN, CDR2 SVGIG, per germline (reference sequence). CDR3 length equals 15 residues. CDR3 amino acids: CAWSVPPSSYNEQFF. Written as DNA, the CDR3 is TGTGCCTGGAGTGTACCCCCGAGCTCCTACAATGAGCAGTTCTTC. The full variable domain, its missing parts supplied by reference TRBV30 and TRBJ2-1, is SQTIHQWPATLVQPVGSPLSLECTVEGTSNPNLYWYRQAAGRGLQLLFYSVGIGQISSEVPQNLSASRPQDRQFILSSKKLLLSDSGFYLCAWSVPPSSYNEQFFGPGTRLTVL.

This clonotype came up many times. The CDR3 DNA reads TGTGCCAGCAGCTTTTGGGGGGGCCCAGATACGCAGTATTTT. Translation: CASSFWGGPDTQYF. V is TRBV11-2 and J is TRBJ2-3, with D perhaps matching TRBD2 (7 bases). With 3 bases removed from V and 4 bases from J, the gap between germline ends came to 11 bases. The CDR3 consists of 14 residues. Germline V gene lookup returns CDR1 SGHAT and CDR2 FQNNGV.

This clonotype was observed a handful of times. V is TRBV5-1 and J is TRBJ2-1; 8 bases are shared with TRBD1. Germline V gene lookup returns CDR1 SGHRS and CDR2 YFSETQ. The CDR3 covers 13 residues. V lost 3 bases, J lost 8 bases, and 4 bases stayed unmatched. CDR3: CASSSLTGDEQFF. The CDR3 nucleotides read TGCGCCAGCAGCTCACTGACAGGGGATGAGCAGTTCTTC.

Comment on this clonotype: A much larger clone lies one base from this, so it may be a read error. The chain couples TRBV7-6 to TRBJ1-4, with D maybe TRBD1 (5 bases). V was clipped by 10 bases and J by 4 bases, with 16 bases between them. CDR1 is SGHVS and CDR2 is FNYEAQ in the germline V gene. CDR3 size: 14 residues. The chain's CDR3 is CATRWDPLNEKLFF. The DNA for the CDR3 is TGTGCCACACGGTGGGACCCGCTTAATGAAAAACTGTTTTTT.

Comments on this clonotype: A read error is possible here, since a much larger clone lies one base away. CDR3 nucleotides: TGTGCCAGCATTTTAGGGGAACCCAATCAGCCCCAGCATTTT. This translates into CASILGEPNQPQHF. V and J are TRBV28 and TRBJ1-5; TRBD1 is a possible D gene (5 bases). The CDR3 has 14 residues. CDR1 and CDR2 (germline): MDHEN, SYDVKM.